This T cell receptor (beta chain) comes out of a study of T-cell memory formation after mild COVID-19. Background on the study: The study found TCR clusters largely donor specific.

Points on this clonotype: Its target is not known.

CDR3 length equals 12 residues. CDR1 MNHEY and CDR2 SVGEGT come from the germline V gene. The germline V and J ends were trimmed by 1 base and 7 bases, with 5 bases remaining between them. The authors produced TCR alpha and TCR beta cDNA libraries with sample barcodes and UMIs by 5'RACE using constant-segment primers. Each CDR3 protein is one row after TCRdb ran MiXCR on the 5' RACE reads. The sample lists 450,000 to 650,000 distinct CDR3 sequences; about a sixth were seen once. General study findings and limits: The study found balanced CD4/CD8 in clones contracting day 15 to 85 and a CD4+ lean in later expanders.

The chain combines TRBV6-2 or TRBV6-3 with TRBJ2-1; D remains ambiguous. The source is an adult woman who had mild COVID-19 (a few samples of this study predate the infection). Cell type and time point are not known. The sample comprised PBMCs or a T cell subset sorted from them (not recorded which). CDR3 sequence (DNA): TGTGCCAGCAGTTACTATCATAATGAGCAGTTCTTC. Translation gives CASSYYHNEQFF.